What follows are 2 T cell receptor beta chains derived from one specimen sequenced in a study of CD8 T cell repertoires and HIV-1 epitope variants. Here immunoSEQ multiplex PCR was the method, and the copy in TCRdb shows in-frame clones only, minus some. This sample has approximately 90,000 clones, with just under 75% found just once. The sequencing input was uncultured baseline CD8+ T cells from peripheral blood mononuclear cells (PBMCs). These receptors originate from a male donor with HIV.

The rearrangement uses TRBV6-1 and TRBJ1-2; D is undetermined. V was cut by 2 bases and J by 8 bases, with 21 bases left in between. CDR3 length equals 16 residues. Per the germline V gene, CDR1 is MNHNS and CDR2 is SASEGT. The CDR3 nucleotides are TGTGCCAGCAGTGAAATAAAGTTGGGCCTAGGGCTCGGCTACACCTTC. It encodes CASSEIKLGLGLGYTF.

The rearrangement joins TRBV9 to TRBJ2-3, with no clear D. Trimming took 0 bases from V and 1 from J, leaving 12 bases between them. This CDR3 is built from 16 residues. Germline CDR1 is SGDLS and CDR2 is YYNGEE. The CDR3 spells CASSVESGRGTDTQYF. CDR3 DNA: TGTGCCAGCAGCGTAGAGTCAGGCCGAGGCACAGATACGCAGTATTTT. The full variable domain, completed using reference TRBV9 and TRBJ2-3, is DSGVTQTPKHLITATGQRVTLRCSPRSGDLSVYWYQQSLDQGLQFLIQYYNGEERAKGNILERFSAQQFPDLHSELNLSSLELGDSALYFCASSVESGRGTDTQYFGPGTRLTVL.